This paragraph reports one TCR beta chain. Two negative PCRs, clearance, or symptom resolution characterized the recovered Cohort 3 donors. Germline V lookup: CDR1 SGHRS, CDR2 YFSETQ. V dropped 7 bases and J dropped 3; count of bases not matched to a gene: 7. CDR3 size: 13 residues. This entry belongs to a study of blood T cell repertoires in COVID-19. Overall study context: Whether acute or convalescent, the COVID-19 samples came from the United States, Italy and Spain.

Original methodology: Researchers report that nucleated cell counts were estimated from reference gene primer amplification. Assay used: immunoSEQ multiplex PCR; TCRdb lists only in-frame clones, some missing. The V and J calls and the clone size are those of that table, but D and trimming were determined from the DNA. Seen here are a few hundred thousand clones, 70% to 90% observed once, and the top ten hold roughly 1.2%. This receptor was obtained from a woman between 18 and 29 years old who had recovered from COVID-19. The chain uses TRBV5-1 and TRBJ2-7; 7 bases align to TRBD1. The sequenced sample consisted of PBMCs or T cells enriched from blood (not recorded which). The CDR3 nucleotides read TGCGCCAGCTCACAGGGGTCGGGCTACGAGCAGTACTTC. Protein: CASSQGSGYEQYF.